This T cell receptor (beta chain) emerged from a study of blood T cell repertoires in COVID-19. The data were produced by immunoSEQ multiplex PCR, yet TCRdb's version contains in-frame clones alone and is incomplete. The sample lists more than 250,000 clones; roughly 87% were seen once. The CDR3 totals 17 residues. Germline loops: CDR1 MDHEN, CDR2 SYDVKM. V was clipped by 8 bases and J by 2 bases, with 22 bases between them. Material: PBMCs or T cells enriched from blood (not recorded which). The chain couples TRBV28 to TRBJ1-3; D possibly corresponds to TRBD1 (6 bases). The receptor was derived from a woman in her forties who had recovered from COVID-19. The chain's CDR3 is CASLRGGAGLPGNTIYF. The CDR3 region has the DNA TGTGCCAGCCTCAGGGGAGGGGCCGGTCTTCCTGGAAACACCATATATTTT.